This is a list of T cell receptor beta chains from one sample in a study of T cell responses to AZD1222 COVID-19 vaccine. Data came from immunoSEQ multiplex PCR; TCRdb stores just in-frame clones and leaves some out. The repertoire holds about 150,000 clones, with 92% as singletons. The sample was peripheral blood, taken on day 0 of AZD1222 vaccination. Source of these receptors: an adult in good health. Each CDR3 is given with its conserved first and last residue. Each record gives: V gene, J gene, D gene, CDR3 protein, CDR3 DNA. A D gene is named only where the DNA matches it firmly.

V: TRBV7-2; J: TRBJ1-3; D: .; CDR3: CASSTASHSGNTIYF; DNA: TGTGCCAGCAGCACTGCTTCCCACTCTGGAAACACCATATATTTT
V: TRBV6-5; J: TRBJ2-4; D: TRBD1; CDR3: CASSPLQGATNIQYF; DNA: TGTGCCAGCAGCCCCTTGCAGGGGGCTACAAACATTCAGTACTTC
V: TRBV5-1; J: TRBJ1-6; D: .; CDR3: CASSLEGGRSPLHF; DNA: TGCGCCAGCAGCTTGGAGGGGGGGCGATCACCCCTCCACTTT
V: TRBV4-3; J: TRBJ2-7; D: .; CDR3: CASSQDGSGTQYF; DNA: TGCGCCAGCAGCCAAGATGGGTCCGGGACTCAATACTTC
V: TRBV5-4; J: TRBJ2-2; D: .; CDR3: CASSPRRVNTGELFF; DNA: TGTGCCAGCAGCCCCCGACGTGTTAACACCGGGGAGCTGTTTTTT
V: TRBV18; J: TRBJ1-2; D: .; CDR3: CASSDSSYGYTF; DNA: TGTGCCAGCTCCGACAGTAGCTATGGCTACACCTTC
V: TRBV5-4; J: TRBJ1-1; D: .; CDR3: CASSLRGTSKHTEAFF; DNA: TGTGCCAGCAGTCTTAGGGGGACCAGCAAGCACACTGAAGCTTTCTTT
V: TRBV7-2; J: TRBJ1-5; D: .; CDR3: CASSLVGGGFDQPQHF; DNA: TGTGCCAGCAGCTTAGTAGGAGGGGGATTTGATCAGCCCCAGCATTTT
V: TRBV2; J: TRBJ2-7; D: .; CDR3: CASSEKTSFYEQYF; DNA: TGTGCCAGCAGTGAAAAAACTAGCTTCTACGAGCAGTACTTC
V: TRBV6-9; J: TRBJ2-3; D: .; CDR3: CASSSGGDREADTQYF; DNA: TGTGCCAGCAGTTCGGGGGGGGACAGAGAGGCAGATACGCAGTATTTT
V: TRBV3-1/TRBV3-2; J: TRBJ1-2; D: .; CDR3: CASSLTANYGYTF; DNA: TGTGCCAGCAGCCTGACGGCCAACTATGGCTACACCTTC
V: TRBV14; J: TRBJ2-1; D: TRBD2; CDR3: CASSQQAGPLSYNEQFF; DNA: TGTGCCAGCAGCCAACAAGCGGGACCTCTCTCCTACAATGAGCAGTTCTTC
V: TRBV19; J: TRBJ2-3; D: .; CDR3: CASSLHRVEDTQYF; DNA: TGTGCCAGTAGTTTACACAGGGTTGAAGATACGCAGTATTTT